This T cell receptor beta chain was captured in a study of blood T cell repertoires in COVID-19. The CDR3 is 17 residues long. In germline, CDR1 is SGHNT, CDR2 YYREEE (reference sequence). V was pared by 4 bases and J by 0 bases, with 9 bases of the junction left unmatched. Measured with immunoSEQ multiplex PCR; TCRdb has only the in-frame clones, and not every one. The sample lists about 120,000 clones, 55% to 75% occurring once. The sequenced sample was peripheral blood. The rearrangement uses TRBV5-4 and TRBJ2-2, with TRBD1 identical over 7 bases. The receptor was derived from a woman aged 65 to 85 with acute or convalescent COVID-19. Here the CDR3 reads CASSKEPGQTNTGELFF. CDR3 in DNA: TGTGCCAGCAGCAAGGAACCGGGACAGACGAACACCGGGGAGCTGTTTTTT. The full variable domain, its missing parts supplied by reference TRBV5-4 and TRBJ2-2, is ETGVTQSPTHLIKTRGQQVTLRCSSQSGHNTVSWYQQALGQGPQFIFQYYREEENGRGNFPPRFSGLQFPNYSSELNVNALELDDSALYLCASSKEPGQTNTGELFFGEGSRLTVL.